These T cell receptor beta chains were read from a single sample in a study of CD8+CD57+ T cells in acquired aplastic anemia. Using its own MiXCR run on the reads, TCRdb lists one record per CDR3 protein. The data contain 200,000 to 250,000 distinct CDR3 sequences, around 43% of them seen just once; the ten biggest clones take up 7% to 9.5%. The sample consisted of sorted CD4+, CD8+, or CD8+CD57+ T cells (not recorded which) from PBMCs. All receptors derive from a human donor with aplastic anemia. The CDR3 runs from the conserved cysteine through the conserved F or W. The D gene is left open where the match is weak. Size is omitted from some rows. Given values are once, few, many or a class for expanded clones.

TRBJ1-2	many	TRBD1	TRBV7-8	CASSLGLFVRDSSLHSYTF	TGTGCCAGCAGCTTAGGTCTTTTCGTAAGGGACAGTTCCCTCCATAGCTACACCTTC
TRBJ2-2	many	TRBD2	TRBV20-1	CSARDTWGLAGEVGELFF	TGCAGTGCTAGGGATACCTGGGGACTAGCGGGAGAGGTCGGGGAGCTGTTTTTT
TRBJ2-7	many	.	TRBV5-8	CASSLERQTRYEQYF	TGTGCCAGCAGCTTAGAAAGACAGACCAGATACGAGCAGTACTTC
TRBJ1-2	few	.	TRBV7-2	CASSSETVYGYTF	TGTGCCAGCAGCTCGGAGACAGTCTATGGCTACACCTTC
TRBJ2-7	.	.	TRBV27	CASSLSPGYHEQYF	TGTGCCAGCAGTTTATCGCCAGGGTATCACGAGCAGTACTTC
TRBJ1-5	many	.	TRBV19	CASSPTREPQHF	TGTGCCAGTAGTCCTACAAGGGAGCCCCAGCATTTT
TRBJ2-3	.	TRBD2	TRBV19	CASSIRGLAGASTDTQYF	TGTGCCAGTAGTATTCGAGGACTAGCGGGGGCTAGCACAGATACGCAGTATTTT
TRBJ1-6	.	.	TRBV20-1	CSASRPDHSYNSPLHF	TGCAGTGCTAGTCGTCCGGACCACTCCTATAATTCACCCCTCCACTTT
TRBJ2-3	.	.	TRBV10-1	CASSESDHYTDTQYF	TGCGCCAGCAGTGAGTCAGATCACTATACAGATACGCAGTATTTT
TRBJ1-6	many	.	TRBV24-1	CATSEEGWSLHF	TGTGCCACCAGTGAAGAAGGGTGGTCCCTCCACTTT
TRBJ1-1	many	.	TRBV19	CASSSNDRHTEAFF	TGTGCCAGTAGTAGCAATGACAGGCACACTGAAGCTTTCTTT
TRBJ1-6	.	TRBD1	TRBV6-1	CASGGEGDSLNSPLHF	TGTGCCTCCGGTGGGGAGGGGGACAGTCTTAATTCACCCCTCCACTTT
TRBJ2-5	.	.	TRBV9	CASSVGDGATQYF	TGTGCCAGCAGCGTGGGGGATGGGGCGACCCAGTACTTC
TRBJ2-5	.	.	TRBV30	CAWGGIKETQYF	TGTGCCTGGGGGGGGATTAAAGAGACCCAGTACTTC
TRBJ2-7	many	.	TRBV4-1	CASSWRRGRKVEQYF	TGCGCCAGCAGCTGGAGGAGAGGGCGAAAGGTCGAGCAGTACTTC
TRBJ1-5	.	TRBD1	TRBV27	CASAGTGSDQPQHF	TGTGCCAGCGCCGGGACAGGGTCCGATCAGCCCCAGCATTTT